Listed below are T cell receptor beta chains from one sample, sequenced in a study of cytomegalovirus exposure and HLA in healthy donors. Some clones are missing from TCRdb's copy, which holds only in-frame ones; the method was immunoSEQ multiplex PCR. Seen here are 150,000 to 180,000 clones, about 86% observed once, and the top ten hold roughly 2.1%. Sequences were obtained from PBMCs. These receptors all come from a human donor in good health. The CDR3 runs from the conserved cysteine through the conserved F or W. Fields, in order: clone size, V gene, J gene, D gene, CDR3 protein, CDR3 DNA. A D gene is named only where the DNA matches it firmly. Some rows have no size entry. The others give once, few or many, or a class for an expanded clone.

>-|TRBV5-6|TRBJ2-2|TRBD1
CASQDRGSGELFF
TGTGCCAGTCAGGACAGGGGATCCGGGGAGCTGTTTTTT
>few|TRBV27|TRBJ2-2|-
CASSFAAAANTGELFF
TGTGCCAGCAGTTTCGCAGCGGCTGCGAACACCGGGGAGCTGTTTTTT
>-|TRBV5-4|TRBJ2-5|TRBD1
CASSLDPGQGGGETQYF
TGTGCCAGCAGCTTGGACCCGGGACAGGGTGGGGGAGAGACCCAGTACTTC
>-|TRBV18|TRBJ2-1|TRBD2
CASSPDLAGGPGFEQFF
TGTGCCAGCTCACCTGACCTAGCGGGAGGGCCGGGGTTTGAGCAGTTCTTC
>-|TRBV5-6|TRBJ1-3|-
CASSPRPSSGNTIYF
TGTGCCAGCAGTCCCAGGCCCTCCTCTGGAAACACCATATATTTT
>-|TRBV5-6|TRBJ2-1|TRBD1
CASSRDRNEQFF
TGTGCCAGCAGCCGGGACAGAAATGAGCAGTTCTTC
>-|TRBV28|TRBJ1-1|TRBD1
CASLGTGNMNTEAFF
TGTGCCAGTTTAGGGACAGGAAACATGAACACTGAAGCTTTCTTT
>-|TRBV6-4|TRBJ1-1|-
CASSDRFRGGIVTEAFF
TGTGCCAGCAGTGACCGGTTTAGGGGTGGTATCGTCACTGAAGCTTTCTTT
>-|TRBV28|TRBJ1-2|-
CASSFRTNYGYTF
TGTGCCAGCAGTTTCCGTACTAACTATGGCTACACCTTC
>-|TRBV9|TRBJ2-1|TRBD2
CASSGSGGGRFNEQFF
TGTGCCAGCAGCGGGAGCGGGGGCGGACGATTCAATGAGCAGTTCTTC
>-|TRBV27|TRBJ2-2|TRBD1
CASSVGTGNTGELFF
TGTGCCAGCAGTGTGGGGACAGGTAACACCGGGGAGCTGTTTTTT
>-|TRBV12-2|TRBJ2-2|-
CAREDRGELRCGELFF
TGTGCAAGGGAAGATAGGGGTGAACTCCGTTGCGGGGAGCTGTTTTTT
>few|TRBV2|TRBJ2-7|TRBD2
CASRLAGSEQYF
TGTGCCAGCAGACTAGCGGGAAGCGAGCAGTACTTC
>-|TRBV4-3|TRBJ2-7|TRBD1
CASSQSPGQGAIHEQYF
TGCGCCAGCAGCCAGTCCCCGGGACAGGGGGCCATCCACGAGCAGTACTTC
>few|TRBV6-5|TRBJ1-2|-
CAIRRGWDYGYTF
TGTGCCATTCGTAGGGGTTGGGACTATGGCTACACCTTC
>-|TRBV4-1|TRBJ1-2|TRBD1
CASSHGQGYGYTF
TGCGCCAGCAGCCACGGACAGGGCTATGGCTACACCTTC
>-|TRBV19|TRBJ1-2|-
CASSIGHTDYGYTF
TGTGCCAGTAGTATAGGACACACAGACTATGGCTACACCTTC
>-|TRBV7-3|TRBJ1-1|-
CASRSHVPATRRITEAFF
TGTGCCAGCAGGTCTCATGTCCCGGCTACTCGGAGGATCACTGAAGCTTTCTTT